The 8 T cell receptor beta chains given below trace back to one sample, sequenced in a study of shared clonotypes between healthy human individuals. Some clones are missing from TCRdb's copy, which holds only in-frame ones; the method was immunoSEQ multiplex PCR. The sample records over 950,000 clones, about 72% being singletons. Sequencing was performed on memory CD4+ T cells from PBMCs. Subset specified: CD45RA-negative fraction. These receptors were collected from a man aged 18-30 years in good health. Some clones in this sample may be carry-over from other donors' samples.

The chain uses TRBV6-5 and TRBJ2-3; 11 positions match TRBD2. The V gene's germline CDR1 is MNHEY and CDR2 SVGAGI. Trimming cost V 7 bases and J 4 bases; bases outside gene matches: 7. This CDR3 contains 15 residues. The CDR3 reads CASNRKLAGADTQYF. The DNA for the CDR3 is TGTGCCAGCAACAGAAAACTAGCGGGGGCAGATACGCAGTATTTT.

The rearrangement uses TRBV28 and TRBJ1-2; the D gene is possibly TRBD1 (5 bases). V was shortened by 4 bases and J by 3 bases, with 12 bases between the two germline ends. The CDR3 has 14 amino acids. The germline CDR1 and CDR2 sequences are MDHEN and SYDVKM. This CDR3 reads CASSSPGQDYGYTF. As DNA, the CDR3 is TGTGCCAGCAGTTCTCCGGGGCAGGACTATGGCTACACCTTC.

The chain employs TRBV28 and TRBJ1-1, with no clear D. This CDR3 comprises 15 residues. The V gene's germline CDR1 is MDHEN and CDR2 SYDVKM. V was pared by 4 bases and J by 2 bases, with 14 bases between. The CDR3 DNA is TGTGCCAGCAGTTCCCGGCGGACCTCCAACACTGAAGCTTTCTTT. It is translated as CASSSRRTSNTEAFF.

The chain has TRBV5-1 and TRBJ2-3; no clear D. V was shortened by 6 bases and J by 0 bases, with 11 bases between the two germline ends. The CDR3 is 14 amino acids. The V gene's germline CDR1 is SGHRS and CDR2 YFSETQ. CDR3: CASTASTSTDTQYF. The CDR3 DNA follows: TGCGCCAGCACCGCGAGTACTAGCACAGATACGCAGTATTTT.

The chain recombines TRBV29-1 with TRBJ1-2, with D perhaps TRBD1 (6 bases). Looked up from germline, CDR1 is SQVTM and CDR2 is ANQGSEA. This CDR3 comprises 11 residues. Trimming removed 3 bases at V and 8 bases at J, with 10 bases between. CDR3 sequence (DNA): TGCAGCGTTGACGGGGACAACGGCTACACCTTC. This translates into CSVDGDNGYTF.

The V and J genes are TRBV28 and TRBJ1-2; maybe TRBD1 (5 bases). In germline, CDR1 is MDHEN, CDR2 SYDVKM. Trimming shortened V by 7 bases and J by 7 bases, and 16 bases separated the two germline ends. The CDR3 is made up of 13 amino acids. CDR3 sequence: CASTEDTRGGYTF. CDR3 coding DNA: TGTGCCAGCACCGAGGACACCCGGGGTGGCTACACCTTC.

V gene TRBV27 combines with J gene TRBJ1-2; no clear D. Germline assignment: CDR1 MNHEY and CDR2 SMNVEV (reference sequence). The germline V and J ends were trimmed by 2 bases and 5 bases, with 9 bases remaining between them. This CDR3 has 13 amino acids. CDR3 sequence: CASSLRWGYGYTF. The CDR3 DNA sequence: TGTGCCAGCAGTTTAAGATGGGGTTATGGCTACACCTTC.

V gene TRBV5-5 combines with J gene TRBJ1-4; D is possibly TRBD1 (5 bases). Germline CDR1 and CDR2: SGHKS and YYEKEE (reference sequence). Trimming took off 4 bases at V and 8 bases at J, with 18 bases between the two ends. The CDR3 covers 15 residues. The CDR3 region is CASSASGTVIEKLFF. CDR3 in DNA: TGTGCCAGCAGCGCCTCCGGGACGGTAATCGAAAAACTGTTTTTT. The whole variable domain, filled in from reference TRBV5-5 and TRBJ1-4, reads DAGVTQSPTHLIKTRGQQVTLRCSPISGHKSVSWYQQVLGQGPQFIFQYYEKEERGRGNFPDRFSARQFPNYSSELNVNALLLGDSALYLCASSASGTVIEKLFFGSGTQLSVL.